This TCR beta chain derives from a study of cytomegalovirus exposure and HLA in healthy donors. With respect to this clone: Its antigen is still unknown.

V lost 0 bases and J 8 bases, leaving 10 bases between the germline ends. From germline, CDR1 is KGHSH and CDR2 LQKENI. The CDR3 length is 14 residues. Researchers ran the PCR with 60 Vbeta and 13 Jbeta primers. Profiling relied on immunoSEQ multiplex PCR, and the TCRdb table lists in-frame clones only, not all of them. Seen here are about 150,000 clones, roughly 72% observed once, and the top ten hold approximately 2.3%. Study results and limitations: Solely CMV serostatus was available to characterize immune exposure.

This TCR derives from a man aged 30-40 years in good health and CMV-seronegative. The sequenced sample consisted of PBMCs. This chain links TRBV18 with TRBJ1-4; D may be TRBD1 (6 bases). The CDR3 reads CASSPPGAREKLFF. The CDR3 DNA reads TGTGCCAGCTCACCACCGGGGGCCCGAGAAAAACTGTTTTTT.